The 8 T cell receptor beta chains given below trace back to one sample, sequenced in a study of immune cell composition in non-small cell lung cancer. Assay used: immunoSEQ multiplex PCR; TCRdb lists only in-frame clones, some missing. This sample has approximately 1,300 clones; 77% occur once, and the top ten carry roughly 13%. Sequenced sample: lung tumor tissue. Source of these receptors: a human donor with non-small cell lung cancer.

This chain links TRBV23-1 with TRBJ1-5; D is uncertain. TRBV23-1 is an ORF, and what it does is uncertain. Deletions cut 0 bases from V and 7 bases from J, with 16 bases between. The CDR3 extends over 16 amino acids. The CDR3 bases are TGCGCCAGCAGTCAATCGGGCCCCCGAAGGAGGCAGCCCCAGCATTTT. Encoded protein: CASSQSGPRRRQPQHF.

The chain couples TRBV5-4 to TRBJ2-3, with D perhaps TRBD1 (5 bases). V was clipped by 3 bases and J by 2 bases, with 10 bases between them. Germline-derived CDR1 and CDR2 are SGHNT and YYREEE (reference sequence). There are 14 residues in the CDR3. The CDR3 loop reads CASSSPTATDTQYF. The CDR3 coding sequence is TGTGCCAGCAGCTCTCCGACAGCCACAGATACGCAGTATTTT.

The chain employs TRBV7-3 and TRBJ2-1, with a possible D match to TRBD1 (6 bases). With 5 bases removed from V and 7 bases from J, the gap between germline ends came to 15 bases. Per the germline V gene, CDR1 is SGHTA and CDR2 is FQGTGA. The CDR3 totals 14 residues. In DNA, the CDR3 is TGTGCCAGCAGCCCTAAACAGGGATGGAATGAGCAGTTCTTC. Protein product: CASSPKQGWNEQFF.

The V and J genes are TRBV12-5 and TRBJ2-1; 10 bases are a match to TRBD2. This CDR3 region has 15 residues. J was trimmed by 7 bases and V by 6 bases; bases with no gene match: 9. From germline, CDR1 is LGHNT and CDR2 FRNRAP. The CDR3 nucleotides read TGTGCTAGTGGCCCCCCAGCGGGGGGGAAAAATGAGCAGTTCTTC. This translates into CASGPPAGGKNEQFF. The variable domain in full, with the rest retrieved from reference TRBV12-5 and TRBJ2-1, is DARVTQTPRHKVTEMGQEVTMRCQPILGHNTVFWYRQTMMQGLELLAYFRNRAPLDDSGMPKDRFSAEMPDATLATLKIQPSEPRDSAVYFCASGPPAGGKNEQFFGPGTRLTVL.

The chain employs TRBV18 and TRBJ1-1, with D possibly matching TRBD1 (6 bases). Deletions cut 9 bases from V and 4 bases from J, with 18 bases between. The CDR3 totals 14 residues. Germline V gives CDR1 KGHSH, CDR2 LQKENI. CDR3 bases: TGTGCCAGGACCGGGGGGGGCTGGTTCACTGAAGCTTTCTTT. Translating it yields CARTGGGWFTEAFF.

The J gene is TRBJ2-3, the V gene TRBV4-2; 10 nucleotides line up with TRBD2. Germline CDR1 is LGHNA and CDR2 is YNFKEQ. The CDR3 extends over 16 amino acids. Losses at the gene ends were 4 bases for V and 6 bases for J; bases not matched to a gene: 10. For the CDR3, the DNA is TGTGCCAGCAGCCCTGGGCTAGCGGGAGCGGAGGATACGCAGTATTTT. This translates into CASSPGLAGAEDTQYF.

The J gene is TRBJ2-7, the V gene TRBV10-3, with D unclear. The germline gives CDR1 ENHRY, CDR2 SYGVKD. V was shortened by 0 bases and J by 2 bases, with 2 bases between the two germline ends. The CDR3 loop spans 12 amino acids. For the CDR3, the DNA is TGTGCCATCAGTGAGTCCACCTACGAGCAGTACTTC. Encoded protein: CAISESTYEQYF.

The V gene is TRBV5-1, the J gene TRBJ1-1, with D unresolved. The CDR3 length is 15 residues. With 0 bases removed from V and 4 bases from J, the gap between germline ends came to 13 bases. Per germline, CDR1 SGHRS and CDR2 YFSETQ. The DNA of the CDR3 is TGCGCCAGCAGCTTGGCGGTCGGGGAGGGCACTGAAGCTTTCTTT. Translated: CASSLAVGEGTEAFF.